This T cell receptor (beta chain) came from a study of blood T cell repertoires in COVID-19. Study context: T cells, B-cell-depleted T cells, or PBMCs provided the cDNA or gDNA that served as material.

This CDR3 comprises 15 residues. CDR1 is SGHDT, CDR2 YYEEEE, per germline. Trimming stripped 4 bases from V and 5 bases from J, with 18 bases between. Sequenced by immunoSEQ multiplex PCR; TCRdb stores in-frame clones only, minus some. The sample shows about 380,000 clones, more than 75% of them seen only once. The chain joins TRBV5-6 to TRBJ1-1, with a weak D call TRBD1 (5 bases). Sequencing used PBMCs or T cells enriched from blood (not recorded which). This clonotype was sampled from a man aged 25-45 years who had recovered from COVID-19. CDR3: CASSPGLGGTTEAFF. DNA of the CDR3: TGTGCCAGCAGCCCCGGCTTAGGCGGGACTACTGAAGCTTTCTTT.